This T cell receptor beta chain was sequenced for a study of blood T cell repertoires in COVID-19. Study background: The origin of the acute and convalescent COVID-19 samples was the United States, Italy and Spain. PBMCs, B-cell-depleted T cells, or T cells were the source of the cDNA or gDNA that made up the material.

The V gene's germline CDR1 is MNHNS and CDR2 SASEGT. This CDR3 is 14 amino acids long. The junction had 4 bases not matched to a gene; V was cut back by 1 base and J by 4 bases. Some clones are missing from TCRdb's copy, which holds only in-frame ones; the method was immunoSEQ multiplex PCR. Here the sample spans approximately 93,000 clones, approximately 79% being singletons. The clonotype comes from a woman aged 80 or over with acute or convalescent COVID-19. The sample comprised peripheral blood. V is TRBV6-1 and J is TRBJ2-7, with 7 bases that match TRBD1. CDR3 sequence (DNA): TGTGCCAGCAGTGAAGGACAGGGTTTGTACGAGCAGTACTTC. Amino acids: CASSEGQGLYEQYF.